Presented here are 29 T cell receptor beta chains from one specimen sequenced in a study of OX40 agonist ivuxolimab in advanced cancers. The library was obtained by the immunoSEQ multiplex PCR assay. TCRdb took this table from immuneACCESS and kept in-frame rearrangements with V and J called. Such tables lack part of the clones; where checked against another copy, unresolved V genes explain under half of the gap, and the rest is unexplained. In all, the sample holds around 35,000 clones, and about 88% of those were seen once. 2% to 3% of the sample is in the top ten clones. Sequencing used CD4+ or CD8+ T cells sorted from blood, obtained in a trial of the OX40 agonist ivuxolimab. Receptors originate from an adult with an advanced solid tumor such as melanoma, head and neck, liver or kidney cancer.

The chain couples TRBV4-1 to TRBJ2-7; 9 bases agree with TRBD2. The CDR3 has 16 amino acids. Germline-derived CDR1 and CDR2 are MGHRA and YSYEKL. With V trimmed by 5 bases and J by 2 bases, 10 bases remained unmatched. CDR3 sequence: CASSNLALAGPYEQYF. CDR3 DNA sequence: TGCGCCAGCAGCAACTTAGCCCTAGCGGGACCCTACGAGCAGTACTTC.

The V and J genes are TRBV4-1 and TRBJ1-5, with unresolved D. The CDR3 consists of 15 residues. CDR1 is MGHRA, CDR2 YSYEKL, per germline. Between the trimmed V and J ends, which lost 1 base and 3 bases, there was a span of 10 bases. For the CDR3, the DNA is TGCGCCAGCAGCCAAGGATACTCCGACAATCAGCCCCAGCATTTT. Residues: CASSQGYSDNQPQHF.

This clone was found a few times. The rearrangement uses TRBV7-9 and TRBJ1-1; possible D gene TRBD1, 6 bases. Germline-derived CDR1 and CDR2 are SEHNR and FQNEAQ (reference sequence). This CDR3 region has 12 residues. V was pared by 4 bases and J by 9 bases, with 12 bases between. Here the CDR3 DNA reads TGTGCCAGCAGCTCACTACAGGGTAAAGCTTTCTTT. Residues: CASSSLQGKAFF.

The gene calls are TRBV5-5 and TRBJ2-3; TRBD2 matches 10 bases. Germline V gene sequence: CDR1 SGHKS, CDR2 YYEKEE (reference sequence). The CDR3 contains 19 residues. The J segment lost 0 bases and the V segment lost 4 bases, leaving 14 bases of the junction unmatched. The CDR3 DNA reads TGTGCCAGCAGCCCCCTGGTACCAGCGGGGGGGGCTAGCACAGATACGCAGTATTTT. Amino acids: CASSPLVPAGGASTDTQYF.

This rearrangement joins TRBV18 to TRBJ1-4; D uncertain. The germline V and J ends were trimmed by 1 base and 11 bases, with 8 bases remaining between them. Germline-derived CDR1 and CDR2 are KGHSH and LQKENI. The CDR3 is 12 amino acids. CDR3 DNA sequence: TGTGCCAGCTCACCACGGGGTGGGAAACTGTTTTTT. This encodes CASSPRGGKLFF.

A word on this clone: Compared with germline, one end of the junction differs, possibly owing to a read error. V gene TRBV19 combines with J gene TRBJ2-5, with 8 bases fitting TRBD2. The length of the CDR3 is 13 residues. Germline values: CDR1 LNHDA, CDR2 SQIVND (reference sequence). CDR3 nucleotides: TGTGCCAGTAGTAGCGGGGGGCCCGGACGGATGGACTTC. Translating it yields CASSSGGPGRMDF.

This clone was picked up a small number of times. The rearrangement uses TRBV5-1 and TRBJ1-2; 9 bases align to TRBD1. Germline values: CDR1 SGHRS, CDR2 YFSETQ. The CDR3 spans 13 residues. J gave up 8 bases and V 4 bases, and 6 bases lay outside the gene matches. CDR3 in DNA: TGCGCCAGCAGCCCGGACAGGGGAGGGGGCTACACCTTC. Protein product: CASSPDRGGGYTF.

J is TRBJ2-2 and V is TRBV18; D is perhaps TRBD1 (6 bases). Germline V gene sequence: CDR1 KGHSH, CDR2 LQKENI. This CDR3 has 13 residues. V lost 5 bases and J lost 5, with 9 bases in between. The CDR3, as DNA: TGTGCCAGCTCAACTACAGGGACCGGGGAGCTGTTTTTT. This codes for CASSTTGTGELFF.

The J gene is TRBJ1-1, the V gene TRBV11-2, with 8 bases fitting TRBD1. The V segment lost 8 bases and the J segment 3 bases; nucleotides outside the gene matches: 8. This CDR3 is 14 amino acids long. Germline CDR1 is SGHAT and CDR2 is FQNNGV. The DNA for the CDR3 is TGTGCCAGCCACTCGACAGGGGCGGACACTGAAGCTTTCTTT. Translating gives CASHSTGADTEAFF.

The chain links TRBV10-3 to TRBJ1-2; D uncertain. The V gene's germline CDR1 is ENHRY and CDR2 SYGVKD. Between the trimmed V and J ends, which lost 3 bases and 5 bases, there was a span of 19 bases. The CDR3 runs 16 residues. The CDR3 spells CAISDPDPRALYGYTF. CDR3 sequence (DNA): TGTGCCATCAGTGACCCGGACCCCCGAGCGTTGTATGGCTACACCTTC.

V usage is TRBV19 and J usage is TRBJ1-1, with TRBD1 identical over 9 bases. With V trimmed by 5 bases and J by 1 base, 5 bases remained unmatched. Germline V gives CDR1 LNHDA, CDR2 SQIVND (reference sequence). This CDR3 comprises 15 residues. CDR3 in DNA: TGTGCCAGTAGTCCCCCGACAGGGGGGAACACTGAAGCTTTCTTT. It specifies CASSPPTGGNTEAFF.

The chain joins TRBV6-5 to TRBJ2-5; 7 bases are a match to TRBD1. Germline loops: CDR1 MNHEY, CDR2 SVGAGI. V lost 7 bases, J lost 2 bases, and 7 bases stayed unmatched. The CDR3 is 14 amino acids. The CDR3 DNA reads TGTGCCAGCACTCCTCCGGGACAGCAAGAGACCCAGTACTTC. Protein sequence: CASTPPGQQETQYF.

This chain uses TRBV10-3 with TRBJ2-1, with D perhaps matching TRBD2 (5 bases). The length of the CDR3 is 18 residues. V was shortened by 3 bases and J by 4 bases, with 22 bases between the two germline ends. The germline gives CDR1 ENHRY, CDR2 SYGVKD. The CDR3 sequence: CAISDSGLGNSLYNEQFF. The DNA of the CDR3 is TGTGCCATCAGTGATTCCGGACTGGGCAACTCTTTATACAATGAGCAGTTCTTC.

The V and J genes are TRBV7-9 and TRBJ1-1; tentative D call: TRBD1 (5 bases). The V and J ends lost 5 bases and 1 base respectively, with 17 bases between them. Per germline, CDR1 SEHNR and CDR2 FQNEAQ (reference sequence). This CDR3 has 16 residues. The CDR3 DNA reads TGTGCCAGCAGCCTCCCGGGGGGGAGAAGGAACACTGAAGCTTTCTTT. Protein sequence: CASSLPGGRRNTEAFF.

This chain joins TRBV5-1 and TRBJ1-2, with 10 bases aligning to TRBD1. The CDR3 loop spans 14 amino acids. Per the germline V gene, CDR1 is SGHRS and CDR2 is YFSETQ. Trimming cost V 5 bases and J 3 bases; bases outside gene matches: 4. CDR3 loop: CASRSGTGDYGYTF. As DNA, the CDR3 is TGCGCCAGCAGATCCGGGACAGGGGACTATGGCTACACCTTC.

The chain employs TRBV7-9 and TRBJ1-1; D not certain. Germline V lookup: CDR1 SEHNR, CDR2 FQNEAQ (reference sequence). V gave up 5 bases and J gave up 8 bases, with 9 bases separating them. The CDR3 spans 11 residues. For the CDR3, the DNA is TGTGCCAGCAGCGCACAGACAGAAGCTTTCTTT. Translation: CASSAQTEAFF.

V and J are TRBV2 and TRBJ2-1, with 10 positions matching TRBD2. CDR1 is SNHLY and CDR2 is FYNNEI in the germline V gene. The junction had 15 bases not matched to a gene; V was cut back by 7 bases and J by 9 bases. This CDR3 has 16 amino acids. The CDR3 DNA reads TGTGCCAGCACCCAGGCTCGGTTAGCGGGGGGTGCTGAGCAGTTCTTC. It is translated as CASTQARLAGGAEQFF.

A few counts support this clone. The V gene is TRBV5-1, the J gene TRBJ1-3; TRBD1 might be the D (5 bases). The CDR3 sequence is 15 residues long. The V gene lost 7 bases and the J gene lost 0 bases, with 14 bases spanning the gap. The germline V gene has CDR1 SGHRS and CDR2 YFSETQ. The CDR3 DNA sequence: TGCGCCAGCGGGGCGGGAACGAACTCTGGAAACACCATATATTTT. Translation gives CASGAGTNSGNTIYF.

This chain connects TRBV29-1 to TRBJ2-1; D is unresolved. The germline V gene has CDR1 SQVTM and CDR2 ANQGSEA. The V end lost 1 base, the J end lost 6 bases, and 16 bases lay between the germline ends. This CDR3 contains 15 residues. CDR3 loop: CSVEALSARLNEQFF. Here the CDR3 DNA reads TGCAGCGTTGAAGCCCTTTCTGCGAGACTCAATGAGCAGTTCTTC.

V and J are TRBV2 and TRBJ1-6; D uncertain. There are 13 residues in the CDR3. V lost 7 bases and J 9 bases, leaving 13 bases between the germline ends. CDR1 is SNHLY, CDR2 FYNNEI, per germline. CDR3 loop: CASTGTLSSPLHF. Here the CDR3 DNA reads TGTGCCAGCACCGGAACCCTAAGTTCACCCCTCCACTTT.

The CDR3 nucleotides are TGCACCAGCAGCCAAGATCACGGGGCGGGGGACCCCACAGATACGCAGTATTTT. This sequence encodes CTSSQDHGAGDPTDTQYF. V is TRBV1 and J is TRBJ2-3; TRBD2 was called by the table and not checked on the DNA. TRBV1 corresponds to a pseudogene. There are 18 residues in the CDR3.

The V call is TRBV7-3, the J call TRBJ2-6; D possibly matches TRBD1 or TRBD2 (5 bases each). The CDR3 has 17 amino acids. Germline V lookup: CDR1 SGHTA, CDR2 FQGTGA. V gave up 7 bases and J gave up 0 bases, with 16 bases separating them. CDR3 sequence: CASTLQGRSSGANVLTF. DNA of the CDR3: TGTGCCAGCACCCTGCAGGGACGTAGCTCTGGGGCCAACGTCCTGACTTTC.

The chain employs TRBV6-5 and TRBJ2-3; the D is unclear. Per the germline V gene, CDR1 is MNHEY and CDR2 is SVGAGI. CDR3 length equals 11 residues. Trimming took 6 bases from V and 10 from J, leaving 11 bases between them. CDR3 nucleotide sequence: TGTGCCAGCAGCTCGACTGGGGCGCAGTATTTT. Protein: CASSSTGAQYF.

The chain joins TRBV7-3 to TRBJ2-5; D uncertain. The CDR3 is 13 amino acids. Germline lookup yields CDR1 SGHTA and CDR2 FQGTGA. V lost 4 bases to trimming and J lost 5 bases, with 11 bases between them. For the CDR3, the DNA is TGTGCCAGCAGCTCTAACGTGTTGGAGACCCAGTACTTC. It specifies CASSSNVLETQYF.

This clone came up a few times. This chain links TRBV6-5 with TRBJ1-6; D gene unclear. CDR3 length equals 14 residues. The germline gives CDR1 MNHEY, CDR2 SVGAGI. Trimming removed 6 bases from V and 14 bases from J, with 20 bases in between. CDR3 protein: CASSVLMEVVTLHF. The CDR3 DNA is TGTGCCAGCAGCGTACTCATGGAGGTTGTCACCCTCCACTTT.

The CDR3 here is CASSRGQGWDIQYF. DNA for the CDR3: TGTGCCAGCAGCAGGGGACAGGGCTGGGACATTCAGTACTTC. The chain is built from TRBV5-6 and TRBJ2-4; 9 bases match TRBD1. V lost 4 bases to trimming and J lost 8 bases; unmatched junction nucleotides: 7. Germline V CDR1 and CDR2: SGHDT, YYEEEE. The CDR3 has 14 residues.

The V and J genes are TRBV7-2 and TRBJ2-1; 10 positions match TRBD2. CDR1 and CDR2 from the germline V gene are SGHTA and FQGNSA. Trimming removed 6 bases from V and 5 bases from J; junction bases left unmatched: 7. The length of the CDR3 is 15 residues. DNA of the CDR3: TGTGCCAGCAGTTTCCTAGCGGGGGCCAACAATGAGCAGTTCTTC. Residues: CASSFLAGANNEQFF.

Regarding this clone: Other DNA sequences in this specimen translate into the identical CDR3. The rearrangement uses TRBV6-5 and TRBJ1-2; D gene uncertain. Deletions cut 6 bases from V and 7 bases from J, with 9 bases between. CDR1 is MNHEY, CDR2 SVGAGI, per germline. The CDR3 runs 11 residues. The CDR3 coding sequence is TGTGCCAGCAGGGCCCCGGGTGGCTACACCTTC. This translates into CASRAPGGYTF.

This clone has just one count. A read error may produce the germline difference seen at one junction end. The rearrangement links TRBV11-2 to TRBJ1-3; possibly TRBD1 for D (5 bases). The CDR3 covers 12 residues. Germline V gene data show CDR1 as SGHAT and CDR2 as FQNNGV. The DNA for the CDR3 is TGTGCCAGCAGCTTAATCCCAGGGCCTGCCCATTTT. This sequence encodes CASSLIPGPAHF.